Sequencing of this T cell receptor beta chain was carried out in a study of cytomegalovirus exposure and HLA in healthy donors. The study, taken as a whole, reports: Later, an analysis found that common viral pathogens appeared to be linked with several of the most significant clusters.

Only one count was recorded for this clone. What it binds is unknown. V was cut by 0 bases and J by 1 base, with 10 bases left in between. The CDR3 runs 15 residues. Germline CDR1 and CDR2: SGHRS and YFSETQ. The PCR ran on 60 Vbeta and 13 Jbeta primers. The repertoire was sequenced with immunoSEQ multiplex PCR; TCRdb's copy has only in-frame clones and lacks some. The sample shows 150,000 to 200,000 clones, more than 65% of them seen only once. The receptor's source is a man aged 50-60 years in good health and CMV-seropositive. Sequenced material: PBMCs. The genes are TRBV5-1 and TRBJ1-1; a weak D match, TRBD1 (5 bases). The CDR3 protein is CASSLAGLGNTEAFF. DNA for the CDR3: TGCGCCAGCAGCTTGGCAGGGTTGGGGAACACTGAAGCTTTCTTT.